The next 17 T cell receptor beta chains were all read from a single sample in a study of CD8 T cells in ankylosing spondylitis (dated 2017 in TCRdb). Results and caveats for the whole study, not just this receptor: Blood from ankylosing spondylitis patients appeared to be characterized by a TCR beta motif made up of several highly homologous amino acid variants.

Library construction relied on 5' RACE. The reads were generated on an Illumina HiSeq 2500. TCRdb took the public reads, trimmed them with fastp at Q25, ran MiXCR for clone calling and kept in-frame beta chains. Duplicate CDR3 protein sequences are folded into a single record with the most common DNA and genes. Counted in this sample were more than 600,000 distinct CDR3 sequences; 19% of them appeared once. The ten largest clonotypes hold around 19% of the sample. No antigen is known for these receptors. The sample taken for sequencing was blood, either unsorted or a sorted T cell fraction (not recorded which). These receptors originate from a male donor with ankylosing spondylitis.

The J gene is TRBJ2-1, the V gene TRBV5-1; 10 bases line up with TRBD1. CDR1 SGHRS and CDR2 YFSETQ come from the germline V gene. The CDR3 length is 15 residues. Trimming took 0 bases from V and 8 from J; bases not matched to a gene: 5. In nucleotides, the CDR3 is TGCGCCAGCAGCTTGGACGGGACAGGGGCTTATGAGCAGTTCTTC. Amino acids: CASSLDGTGAYEQFF.

This clonotype occurred a few times. The chain links TRBV20-1 to TRBJ1-1; weak D call: TRBD1 (5 bases). The CDR3 loop spans 15 amino acids. Germline lookup yields CDR1 DFQATT and CDR2 SNEGSKA (reference sequence). The V gene lost 6 bases and the J gene lost 0 bases, with 17 bases spanning the gap. As DNA, the CDR3 is TGCAGTGCCCCCTATTCGAGGGGCATGAACACTGAAGCTTTCTTT. This translates into CSAPYSRGMNTEAFF.

The chain combines TRBV11-1 with TRBJ2-2, with TRBD2 matching 7 bases. Germline-derived CDR1 and CDR2 are SGHAT and FQDESV (reference sequence). The CDR3 spans 16 residues. V was pared by 4 bases and J by 0 bases, with 5 bases of the junction left unmatched. In DNA form, the CDR3 reads TGTGCCAGCAGCTCAGGGACTACCTCGAACACCGGGGAGCTGTTTTTT. This gives the protein CASSSGTTSNTGELFF.

CDR3 coding DNA: TGCAGCGTCCCGAGCTACACCTTC. It yields the protein CSVPSYTF. V and J are TRBV29-1 and TRBJ1-2; D ambiguous. V lost 6 bases and J lost 9, with 5 bases in between. This CDR3 comprises 8 residues. CDR1 and CDR2 from the germline V gene are SQVTM and ANQGSEA.

J is TRBJ2-1 and V is TRBV21-1. TRBV21-1 is a known pseudogene. The CDR3 contains 14 residues. CDR3 protein: CASSKGTVLNEQFF. CDR3 bases: TGTGCCAGCAGCAAAGGGACCGTATTAAATGAGCAGTTCTTC.

The chain links TRBV5-5 to TRBJ1-5; D is ambiguous. This CDR3 comprises 14 residues. The V gene's germline CDR1 is SGHKS and CDR2 YYEKEE (reference sequence). V was cut by 0 bases and J by 5 bases, with 9 bases left in between. The CDR3 nucleotides are TGTGCCAGCAGCTTGGTCCCCAGTGATCAGCCCCAGCATTTT. Protein sequence: CASSLVPSDQPQHF.

This clonotype was seen a few times. The rearrangement joins TRBV5-1 to TRBJ2-1; D perhaps matches TRBD1 (6 bases). This CDR3 region has 16 residues. The germline gives CDR1 SGHRS, CDR2 YFSETQ. V lost 0 bases and J 0 bases, leaving 10 bases between the germline ends. The CDR3 protein is CASSLGDTRSYNEQFF. CDR3 sequence (DNA): TGCGCCAGCAGCTTGGGGGACACCCGCTCCTACAATGAGCAGTTCTTC.

This sequence joins TRBV4-3 and TRBJ1-2; D is unclear. Germline CDR1 reads LGHNA; CDR2 reads YSLEER. CDR3 length equals 13 residues. Trimming shortened V by 5 bases and J by 0 bases, and 7 bases separated the two germline ends. CDR3 loop: CASSASANYGYTF. The CDR3 bases are TGCGCCAGCAGCGCCTCAGCTAACTATGGCTACACCTTC.

A few counts support this clonotype. This chain links TRBV27 with TRBJ2-2; D not resolved. Trimming pared 4 bases from V and 7 bases from J, leaving 16 bases between. The germline gives CDR1 MNHEY, CDR2 SMNVEV (reference sequence). This CDR3 is built from 15 residues. The CDR3: CASSSELQPGGELFF. CDR3 in DNA: TGTGCCAGCAGTTCCGAACTTCAACCCGGCGGGGAGCTGTTTTTT.

Ten or more counts support this clonotype. The CDR3 sequence is CSARDSMNTEAFF. The CDR3 DNA reads as TGCAGTGCTAGGGACAGCATGAACACTGAAGCTTTCTTT. The rearrangement links TRBV20-1 to TRBJ1-1, with D perhaps TRBD1 (6 bases). The V end lost 3 bases, the J end lost 0 bases, and 8 bases lay between the germline ends. The germline V gene has CDR1 DFQATT and CDR2 SNEGSKA (reference sequence). The CDR3 runs to 13 residues.

This rearrangement joins TRBV2 to TRBJ2-5; TRBD1 might be the D (5 bases). The CDR3 contains 14 residues. V dropped 8 bases and J dropped 1 base, with 14 bases sitting between them. CDR1 and CDR2 from the germline V gene are SNHLY and FYNNEI. Written as DNA, the CDR3 is TGTGCCAGCCTAGGCCGACAGCCCCAAGAGACCCAGTACTTC. It yields the protein CASLGRQPQETQYF.

V usage is TRBV20-1 and J usage is TRBJ1-2; 7 bases are a match to TRBD1. The V segment lost 4 bases and the J segment 6 bases; nucleotides outside the gene matches: 8. The germline V gene encodes CDR1 DFQATT and CDR2 SNEGSKA (reference sequence). This CDR3 comprises 13 residues. CDR3 protein: CSAKDRDWNGYTF. The CDR3 bases are TGCAGTGCTAAAGACAGGGACTGGAATGGCTACACCTTC.

The chain combines TRBV3-1 with TRBJ2-2; possible D gene TRBD1, 6 bases. Germline V gene lookup returns CDR1 LGHDT and CDR2 YNNKEL (reference sequence). This CDR3 is built from 15 residues. The V end lost 3 bases, the J end lost 3 bases, and 11 bases lay between the germline ends. In DNA, the CDR3 is TGTGCCAGCAGCCAGACAGGCAAACACACCGGGGAGCTGTTTTTT. Protein: CASSQTGKHTGELFF.

The rearrangement joins TRBV12-3 or TRBV12-4 to TRBJ2-3; D uncertain. The V and J ends lost 3 bases and 2 bases respectively, with 9 bases between them. The CDR3 length is 14 residues. The CDR3 DNA is TGTGCCAGCAGTTTTGTGGCGGTCACAGATACGCAGTATTTT. Protein product: CASSFVAVTDTQYF.

This clonotype was observed a few times. The chain is built from TRBV5-1 and TRBJ2-1; TRBD1 agrees at 8 bases. Germline V gives CDR1 SGHRS, CDR2 YFSETQ. The CDR3 covers 15 residues. V was clipped by 2 bases and J by 5 bases; unmatched bases: 6. The CDR3 loop reads CASSFWTGTDNEQFF. DNA for the CDR3: TGCGCCAGCAGCTTTTGGACAGGGACGGACAATGAGCAGTTCTTC.

V is TRBV24-1 and J is TRBJ2-1; 11 bases line up with TRBD2. Germline CDR1 KGHDR, CDR2 SFDVKD. This CDR3 is built from 15 residues. V lost 3 bases and J lost 5; bases outside the gene matches: 2. CDR3 protein: CATSDAGLADNEQFF. The CDR3 bases are TGTGCCACCAGTGATGCGGGACTAGCGGACAATGAGCAGTTCTTC.

The J gene is TRBJ2-1, the V gene TRBV7-9, with D possibly being TRBD1 or TRBD2 (5 bases each). Germline V gives CDR1 SEHNR, CDR2 FQNEAQ (reference sequence). The CDR3 is 14 residues long. The V end lost 1 base, the J end lost 8 bases, and 12 bases lay between the germline ends. CDR3 coding DNA: TGTGCCAGCAGCTTAGACGGGACGACGGATGAGCAGTTCTTC. This encodes CASSLDGTTDEQFF.